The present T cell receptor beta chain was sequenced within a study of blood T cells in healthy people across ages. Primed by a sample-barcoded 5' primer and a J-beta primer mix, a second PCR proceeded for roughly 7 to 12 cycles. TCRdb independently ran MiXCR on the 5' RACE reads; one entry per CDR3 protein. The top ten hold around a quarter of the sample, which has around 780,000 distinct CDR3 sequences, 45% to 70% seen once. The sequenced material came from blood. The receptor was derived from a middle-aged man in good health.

The CDR3 DNA is TGTGCCAGCAGCCAAGAGTGGGGGGTAGATACGCAGTATTTT. Protein sequence: CASSQEWGVDTQYF. The gene calls are TRBV14 and TRBJ2-3, with D perhaps matching TRBD2 (6 bases). The CDR3 sequence is 14 residues long. The V gene lost 0 bases and the J gene lost 5 bases, with 9 bases spanning the gap. From germline, CDR1 is SGHDN and CDR2 FVKESK.